This TCR beta chain was identified during a study of T cells in Graves' hyperthyroidism and ophthalmopathy. Study at large: Peripheral blood draws took place at initial diagnosis, ahead of any treatment.

Germline CDR1 and CDR2: MGHRA and YSYEKL. This CDR3 has 16 residues. Germline trimming cut 1 base from V and 3 bases from J; bases unmatched to any gene: 7. There were TCR beta CDR3 regions amplified from RNA transcripts. HTBI primers were employed in a first-round RT-PCR of the TCR CDR3. In TCRdb, the multiplex PCR reads were re-called with MiXCR into one record per CDR3 protein. The sample contains around 500,000 distinct CDR3 sequences, 13% to 15% of which appear only once. The source is a woman younger than 30 with Graves' hyperthyroidism. Sequenced input: blood. This chain joins TRBV4-1 and TRBJ2-7; 9 bases fit TRBD2. This CDR3 reads CASSQVLAGFHYEQYF. In DNA, the CDR3 is TGCGCCAGCAGCCAAGTTCTAGCGGGATTCCACTACGAGCAGTACTTC.